These T cell receptor beta chains were read from a single sample in a study of T cells in Graves' hyperthyroidism and ophthalmopathy. TCRdb re-derived calls from the multiplex PCR reads in MiXCR, one entry per CDR3 protein. This sample has about 590,000 distinct CDR3 sequences, with 15% to 19% found just once. The sample comprised blood. These receptors all stem from a woman aged 25 to 45 with Graves' hyperthyroidism. Both conserved end residues are trimmed from each CDR3.

TRBJ1-1	TRBV30	AWSERISGGEAF
TRBJ2-1	TRBV6-1	ASGGTTNNEQF
TRBJ1-3	TRBV2	ASSEQGPGNTIY
TRBJ2-5	TRBV6-1	ASSPLRAGTQY
TRBJ2-7	TRBV20-1	GIWTSGSYEQY
TRBJ2-7	TRBV7-8	ASSMDRGSYEQY
TRBJ1-1	TRBV30	AWSVRRRAEAF
TRBJ2-2	TRBV12-3/TRBV12-4	ASRYRDRDTGELF
TRBJ2-1	TRBV9	ASSSRTGLSYNEQF
TRBJ1-2	TRBV7-9	ASSFQGAAYGYT
TRBJ1-2	TRBV27	ASSFYRQGSSYGYT
TRBJ2-4	TRBV18	ASSPGTTLAKNIQY
TRBJ2-7	TRBV13	ASSLGLAVQEQY
TRBJ2-7	TRBV20-1	SVRGRSSYEQY
TRBJ2-3	TRBV6-2/TRBV6-3	ASSYPGQGADTQY
TRBJ1-1	TRBV9	AGSREGNTEAF
TRBJ2-3	TRBV20-1	SATSHFRRRGTDTQY
TRBJ2-7	TRBV15	ATSKGTVRPHEQY
TRBJ2-6	TRBV13	ASSSWDTILSGANVLT
TRBJ2-7	TRBV20-1	SARDRLIARGYYEQY
TRBJ2-2	TRBV7-3	ASSLYGRMARANTGELF
TRBJ1-6	TRBV18	ASSPTGSPGAPLH
TRBJ2-1	TRBV7-3	ASSSYPRDEQF
TRBJ2-1	TRBV11-3	ASSLDMGSYNEQF
TRBJ2-2	TRBV3-1	ASSQEGRVNTGELF
TRBJ1-2	TRBV20-1	SARDRAGGDYGYT
TRBJ2-6	TRBV20-1	SATDRHSGANVLT
TRBJ2-4	TRBV5-1	ASSVAGGRAKNIQY
TRBJ2-1	TRBV3-1	ASSSKRGRSTWQF